This T cell receptor (beta chain) was profiled in a study of T cells in Graves' hyperthyroidism and ophthalmopathy. RNA transcripts were the template for amplifying TCR beta CDR3 regions. TCR CDR3 underwent first-round RT-PCR with the HTBI primer set. TCRdb re-called the multiplex PCR reads through MiXCR, storing one row per CDR3 protein. Among some 740,000 distinct CDR3 sequences listed, 12% to 15% were seen once. If no ophthalmopathy progression occurred within 18 months, Graves' hyperthyroidism was stable. Isolation of PBMCs was performed on about 10 ml fresh peripheral blood. This TCR came from a woman aged 18-29 years with Graves' hyperthyroidism. Sequenced material: blood.

The CDR3 loop is CASSFRQTRFNYGYTF. The CDR3 region has the DNA TGTGCCAGCAGCTTTCGACAGACCCGGTTTAACTATGGCTACACCTTC. This sequence joins TRBV5-6 and TRBJ1-2; D perhaps matches TRBD1 (5 bases). The CDR3 consists of 16 residues. Germline loops: CDR1 SGHDT, CDR2 YYEEEE. V lost 2 bases and J 1 base, leaving 15 bases between the germline ends.